These 24 T cell receptor beta chains share one sample of origin, sequenced in a study of cytomegalovirus exposure and HLA in healthy donors. Here immunoSEQ multiplex PCR was the method, and the copy in TCRdb shows in-frame clones only, minus some. Among over 100,000 clones listed, over 85% were seen once. Sequencing was done on a sample of PBMCs. These receptor sequences come from a woman aged 18-30 years in good health and CMV-seronegative.

This clone was seen just once. The chain employs TRBV4-1 and TRBJ1-4, with D possibly being TRBD1 (6 bases). V was clipped by 1 base and J by 4 bases, with 13 bases between them. The CDR3 length is 16 residues. Germline CDR1 and CDR2: MGHRA and YSYEKL. The CDR3 sequence: CASSQVWDTVNEKLFF. The CDR3 DNA is TGCGCCAGCAGCCAAGTGTGGGACACGGTTAATGAAAAACTGTTTTTT.

A remark on this clone: This same CDR3 is encoded by further DNA sequences in the sample. The V call is TRBV5-1, the J call TRBJ2-5; 8 positions agree with TRBD1. The junction had 0 bases not matched to a gene; V was cut back by 0 bases and J by 5 bases. The germline CDR1 and CDR2 sequences are SGHRS and YFSETQ. The CDR3 covers 13 residues. The CDR3, as DNA: TGCGCCAGCAGCTTGGCAGGGGGCGAGACCCAGTACTTC. Its translation: CASSLAGGETQYF.

The V gene is TRBV9, the J gene TRBJ2-7; 7 positions match TRBD1. The V gene end was trimmed by 4 bases and the J gene end by 1 base; junction bases not matched to a gene: 14. The CDR3 is 17 residues long. Germline CDR1 SGDLS, CDR2 YYNGEE. CDR3 DNA: TGTGCCAGCAGCCGAACTCCGGGACAGTACAATTCCTACGAGCAGTACTTC. Protein product: CASSRTPGQYNSYEQYF.

This clone was observed a single time. The chain joins TRBV29-1 to TRBJ2-7, with a possible D match to TRBD1 (5 bases). Germline V gene sequence: CDR1 SQVTM, CDR2 ANQGSEA. The germline V and J ends were trimmed by 7 bases and 1 base, with 11 bases remaining between them. CDR3 length equals 12 residues. The CDR3 is CSAQGLSYEQYF. Here the CDR3 DNA reads TGCAGCGCGCAGGGCCTATCCTACGAGCAGTACTTC.

This chain links TRBV6-4 with TRBJ1-4, with a possible D match to TRBD1 (5 bases). V dropped 3 bases and J dropped 0 bases, with 8 bases sitting between them. Germline loops: CDR1 MRHNA, CDR2 SNTAGT. The CDR3 length is 15 residues. The CDR3 nucleotides read TGTGCCAGCAGTGAGACAGACGCAACTAATGAAAAACTGTTTTTT. Protein: CASSETDATNEKLFF.

The CDR3 sequence: CASSLAASGIDTYEQYF. CDR3 sequence (DNA): TGTGCCAGCAGCTTGGCTGCTAGCGGGATCGATACCTACGAGCAGTACTTC. The V call is TRBV5-5, the J call TRBJ2-7; 9 bases are shared with TRBD2. This CDR3 has 17 residues. Germline assignment: CDR1 SGHKS and CDR2 YYEKEE (reference sequence). V lost 0 bases, J lost 2 bases, and 9 bases stayed unmatched.

The chain joins TRBV27 to TRBJ2-3, with 8 nucleotides matching TRBD1. This CDR3 contains 15 residues. After removal of 7 bases from V and 0 bases from J, the junction contained 6 bases not matched to a gene. CDR1 MNHEY and CDR2 SMNVEV come from the germline V gene (reference sequence). CDR3 DNA sequence: TGTGCCAGCACGCAGACAGGGGCGAGCACAGATACGCAGTATTTT. Translating gives CASTQTGASTDTQYF.

J is TRBJ2-7 and V is TRBV4-3; TRBD1 might be the D (5 bases). Germline CDR1 LGHNA, CDR2 YSLEER. The V and J ends lost 0 bases and 3 bases respectively, with 9 bases between them. The CDR3 is made up of 14 amino acids. CDR3 sequence reads: CASSQETGGYEQYF. DNA of the CDR3: TGCGCCAGCAGCCAAGAAACAGGTGGCTACGAGCAGTACTTC.

The chain carries TRBV5-1 and TRBJ1-4; 7 bases map to TRBD1. Trimming at V came to 5 bases and at J to 2 bases, leaving 9 bases not matched to a gene. From germline, CDR1 is SGHRS and CDR2 YFSETQ. The CDR3 sequence is 16 residues long. This CDR3 reads CASRPSEGGTNEKLFF. In DNA, the CDR3 is TGCGCCAGCAGACCATCTGAAGGGGGCACTAATGAAAAACTGTTTTTT.

The chain uses TRBV7-2 and TRBJ1-1; tentatively, D is TRBD1 (6 bases). This CDR3 contains 15 residues. Germline CDR1 SGHTA, CDR2 FQGNSA. Trimming removed 4 bases at V and 2 bases at J, with 14 bases between. CDR3 sequence (DNA): TGTGCCAGCAGCTGGGCACCGGGACACAACACTGAAGCTTTCTTT. Protein: CASSWAPGHNTEAFF.

The rearrangement uses TRBV4-1 and TRBJ2-7; D perhaps matches TRBD2 (6 bases). Trimming stripped 4 bases from V and 4 bases from J, with 20 bases between. This CDR3 comprises 16 residues. Germline loops: CDR1 MGHRA, CDR2 YSYEKL. CDR3 nucleotides: TGCGCCAGCAGCCGGGAGAGGAGGGAGGTGATGTACGAGCAGTACTTC. Amino acids: CASSRERREVMYEQYF.

The chain links TRBV6-1 to TRBJ2-1; 7 bases are shared with TRBD1. The ends lost 5 bases at V and 10 bases at J; junction bases unmatched: 11. Looked up from germline, CDR1 is MNHNS and CDR2 is SASEGT. CDR3 length: 14 residues. The CDR3 coding sequence is TGTGCCAGCAGTCCCCGGGACAGTTTGAGGGAGCAGTTCTTC. Protein sequence: CASSPRDSLREQFF.

The chain uses TRBV5-1 and TRBJ1-3, with D possibly matching TRBD1 (6 bases). V lost 5 bases, J lost 4 bases, and 10 bases lay in between. The germline V gene encodes CDR1 SGHRS and CDR2 YFSETQ. The CDR3 is 13 amino acids. For the CDR3, the DNA is TGCGCCAGCAGAGTCGGACAGGGAAACACCATATATTTT. Translated: CASRVGQGNTIYF.

This rearrangement joins TRBV6-5 to TRBJ1-5; 10 bases map to TRBD1. The CDR3 contains 14 residues. CDR1 is MNHEY, CDR2 SVGAGI, per germline. Losses at the gene ends were 6 bases for V and 5 bases for J; bases not matched to a gene: 4. The CDR3 loop is CASRRQGAHQPQHF. CDR3 DNA sequence: TGTGCCAGCAGAAGACAGGGGGCCCATCAGCCCCAGCATTTT.

The chain recombines TRBV5-6 with TRBJ2-1, with 8 bases fitting TRBD1. The CDR3 consists of 17 residues. The trim removed 4 bases at V and 5 bases at J, leaving 14 bases unmatched. Germline-derived CDR1 and CDR2 are SGHDT and YYEEEE. The CDR3 nucleotides read TGTGCCAGCAGCCCGGAATTGGGGCAGGGGGCGAACAATGAGCAGTTCTTC. Its translation: CASSPELGQGANNEQFF.

This chain uses TRBV4-3 with TRBJ2-1; weak D call: TRBD1 (7 bases). The CDR3 totals 14 residues. Trimming took off 0 bases at V and 11 bases at J, with 14 bases between the two ends. Germline V gene sequence: CDR1 LGHNA, CDR2 YSLEER. The CDR3 reads CASSQDLSGGQQFF. CDR3 nucleotide sequence: TGCGCCAGCAGCCAAGATTTGTCAGGGGGGCAGCAGTTCTTC.

The chain uses TRBV18 and TRBJ1-2; D is possibly TRBD1 (6 bases). CDR3 size: 13 residues. V was clipped by 4 bases and J by 4 bases, with 10 bases between them. The V gene's germline CDR1 is KGHSH and CDR2 LQKENI. This chain's CDR3 is CASSLDSSYGYTF. The DNA of the CDR3 is TGTGCCAGCTCACTGGACAGTTCCTATGGCTACACCTTC.

This chain connects TRBV19 to TRBJ1-1; D may be TRBD1 (6 bases). Germline loops: CDR1 LNHDA, CDR2 SQIVND (reference sequence). This CDR3 spans 14 amino acids. Trimming removed 3 bases at V and 3 bases at J, with 11 bases between. Here the CDR3 DNA reads TGTGCCAGTAGTATTTCAGGGGCGTACACTGAAGCTTTCTTT. The encoded protein is CASSISGAYTEAFF.

The rearrangement joins TRBV13 to TRBJ1-4; 7 bases agree with TRBD1. The CDR3 is made up of 14 amino acids. The junction had 4 bases not matched to a gene; V was cut back by 4 bases and J by 5 bases. Germline V CDR1 and CDR2: PRHDT, FYEKMQ (reference sequence). CDR3 nucleotides: TGTGCCAGCAGCTCAAGGGGGCGGAATGAAAAACTGTTTTTT. It encodes CASSSRGRNEKLFF.

The chain combines TRBV5-6 with TRBJ2-1, with 10 bases identical to TRBD2. J lost 3 bases, V lost 0 bases, and 3 bases had no gene match. The length of the CDR3 is 16 residues. Germline CDR1 SGHDT, CDR2 YYEEEE. CDR3 nucleotide sequence: TGTGCCAGCAGCTTGGGAGGACTAGCGGACTACAATGAGCAGTTCTTC. Its protein product is CASSLGGLADYNEQFF.

The chain recombines TRBV11-2 with TRBJ1-4, with D tentatively TRBD1 (6 bases). Germline loops: CDR1 SGHAT, CDR2 FQNNGV. This CDR3 contains 14 residues. Trimming removed 4 bases from V and 9 bases from J, with 15 bases in between. The CDR3 reads CASSSDRSMKKLFF. The CDR3 nucleotides are TGTGCCAGCAGCTCTGACAGGTCGATGAAAAAACTGTTTTTT.

The chain recombines TRBV18 with TRBJ1-2, with D possibly TRBD1 on 6 matching bases. The germline gives CDR1 KGHSH, CDR2 LQKENI. The CDR3 totals 13 residues. The V end was cut by 2 bases, the J end by 6 bases, with 10 bases between. In DNA, the CDR3 is TGTGCCAGCTCACCAGGACAGATCAATGGCTACACCTTC. This sequence encodes CASSPGQINGYTF. Based on the CDR3 plus reference TRBV18 and TRBJ1-2, the full variable domain is NAGVMQNPRHLVRRRGQEARLRCSPMKGHSHVYWYRQLPEEGLKFMVYLQKENIIDESGMPKERFSAEFPKEGPSILRIQQVVRGDSAAYFCASSPGQINGYTFGSGTRLTVV.

In this sample, this clone turned up once. The gene calls are TRBV18 and TRBJ2-7; 9 nucleotides agree with TRBD2. V gave up 5 bases and J gave up 2 bases; unmatched junction bases: 1. This CDR3 region has 13 residues. Looked up from germline, CDR1 is KGHSH and CDR2 is LQKENI. In DNA, the CDR3 is TGTGCCAGCTCAGTAGCGGGAGCCTACGAGCAGTACTTC. Translation: CASSVAGAYEQYF.

V gene TRBV29-1 combines with J gene TRBJ1-4, with unresolved D. V lost 2 bases and J lost 8, with 12 bases in between. CDR1 SQVTM and CDR2 ANQGSEA come from the germline V gene. This CDR3 is built from 13 residues. The chain's CDR3 is CSVEKQVGEKLFF. In DNA form, the CDR3 reads TGCAGCGTTGAAAAGCAGGTTGGGGAAAAACTGTTTTTT.